This T cell receptor (beta chain) was sequenced for a study of spatial heterogeneity in lung cancer. This clonotype is medium-sized. One entry per CDR3 protein, called by TCRdb with MiXCR from the 5' RACE reads. The sample holds around 9,700 distinct CDR3 sequences, approximately 25% seen once. Time point: sample taken at primary tumor resection. Sequencing was performed on whole RNA extracted from tumor and nontumor lung tissue, or from frozen PBMC, and the material was left unsorted. The 72 donors had untreated early-stage non-small cell lung cancer. The sequence came from a female donor with early-stage non-small cell lung cancer. The input for sequencing was PBMCs, taken at surgery.

The CDR3 protein is CASSRGLIYNEQFF. CDR3 coding DNA: TGTGCCTCAAGTCGGGGCCTAATCTACAATGAGCAGTTCTTC. The rearrangement joins TRBV19 to TRBJ2-1; D is perhaps TRBD1 or TRBD2 (5 bases each). V was clipped by 11 bases and J by 3 bases, with 17 bases between them. Germline loops: CDR1 LNHDA, CDR2 SQIVND (reference sequence). The length of the CDR3 is 14 residues.